The 32 T cell receptor beta chains below all came from one sample that was sequenced in a study of PD-L1 blockade in urothelial cancer. Repertoires were generated with immunoSEQ multiplex PCR, while TCRdb's copy carries only in-frame clones and drops some. Here the sample spans approximately 50,000 clones, 87% being singletons. Sample: PBMCs, taken around atezolizumab (anti-PD-L1) treatment. These receptors all come from a man aged 55-75 years with urothelial cancer.

The rearrangement links TRBV11-2 to TRBJ2-2; the match to TRBD2 covers 11 bases. This CDR3 is 18 amino acids long. The germline V gene encodes CDR1 SGHAT and CDR2 FQNNGV. V trimming: 5 bases; J trimming: 0 bases; junction bases outside the gene matches: 8. The CDR3 DNA is TGTGCCAGCAGCCTCCGACTAGCGGGGTTTTCGAACACCGGGGAGCTGTTTTTT. This codes for CASSLRLAGFSNTGELFF.

The rearrangement links TRBV30 to TRBJ2-1; TRBD1 matches 9 bases. Trimming cost V 4 bases and J 9 bases; bases outside gene matches: 13. Germline loops: CDR1 GTSNPN, CDR2 SVGIG (reference sequence). This CDR3 spans 15 amino acids. CDR3 nucleotide sequence: TGTGCCTGGACGGAAGGGACAGGGCGATCGGGTGAGCAGTTCTTC. Translating it yields CAWTEGTGRSGEQFF.

J is TRBJ2-5 and V is TRBV12-5, with TRBD1 matching over 8 bases. This CDR3 contains 13 residues. V was clipped by 8 bases and J by 4 bases; unmatched bases: 6. The germline V gene has CDR1 LGHNT and CDR2 FRNRAP. The CDR3 sequence is CASSYRGIETQYF. In nucleotides, the CDR3 is TGTGCTAGTTCTTACAGGGGGATAGAGACCCAGTACTTC.

This chain uses TRBV5-1 with TRBJ1-4; TRBD1 is a possible D gene (5 bases). V shed 0 bases and J shed 3 bases, with 12 bases lying between them. CDR1 and CDR2 (germline): SGHRS, YFSETQ. This CDR3 contains 16 residues. The CDR3 protein is CASSLGWGSANEKLFF. The CDR3 DNA sequence: TGCGCCAGCAGCTTGGGTTGGGGCAGCGCTAATGAAAAACTGTTTTTT.

Only a few counts were recorded for this clone. The CDR3 protein is CASSLAGGRKRNEQFF. CDR3 DNA sequence: TGTGCCAGCAGTTTGGCCGGGGGGCGAAAAAGAAATGAGCAGTTCTTC. The gene calls are TRBV28 and TRBJ2-1; D possibly corresponds to TRBD2 (7 bases). The CDR3 covers 16 residues. Trimming left V 3 bases short and J 7 bases short, with 19 bases between. Germline CDR1 is MDHEN and CDR2 is SYDVKM.

A few counts support this clone. The V gene is TRBV7-2, the J gene TRBJ1-3; D gene uncertain. CDR1 is SGHTA, CDR2 FQGNSA, per germline. Deletions cut 1 base from V and 4 bases from J, with 11 bases between. This CDR3 contains 15 residues. CDR3 DNA: TGTGCCAGCAGCTTAGTCTTACTCGGGGGAAACACCATATATTTT. Encoded protein: CASSLVLLGGNTIYF.

V usage is TRBV30 and J usage is TRBJ2-3; a possible D gene is TRBD1 (5 bases). CDR3 length equals 14 residues. Germline CDR1 is GTSNPN and CDR2 is SVGIG (reference sequence). V was cut by 0 bases and J by 3 bases, with 10 bases left in between. CDR3: CAWSVGQGTDTQYF. The CDR3 DNA reads TGTGCCTGGAGTGTAGGTCAGGGTACAGATACGCAGTATTTT.

The chain couples TRBV9 to TRBJ2-4; 10 bases line up with TRBD1. There are 16 residues in the CDR3. The germline gives CDR1 SGDLS, CDR2 YYNGEE. Losses at the gene ends were 4 bases for V and 5 bases for J; bases not matched to a gene: 9. The CDR3 bases are TGTGCCAGCAGCCATAGGGGGGACAGGGGAGAAAACATTCAGTACTTC. Translation: CASSHRGDRGENIQYF.

The chain links TRBV28 to TRBJ2-7, with 9 bases identical to TRBD2. V dropped 3 bases and J dropped 6; count of bases not matched to a gene: 9. The CDR3 sequence is 15 residues long. Germline-derived CDR1 and CDR2 are MDHEN and SYDVKM. The CDR3 region is CASSFSSGGWGEQYF. The CDR3 DNA reads TGTGCCAGCAGTTTCTCAAGCGGGGGGTGGGGCGAGCAGTACTTC.

The chain combines TRBV5-1 with TRBJ2-3; possible D gene TRBD2, 6 bases. Trimming removed 7 bases at V and 0 bases at J, with 18 bases between. The CDR3 has 16 amino acids. Per germline, CDR1 SGHRS and CDR2 YFSETQ. Written as DNA, the CDR3 is TGCGCCAGCCGCAGGACCGGGGGAGCTAGCACAGATACGCAGTATTTT. Its translation: CASRRTGGASTDTQYF. Looking up the rest from reference TRBV5-1 and TRBJ2-3 gives the full variable domain: KAGVTQTPRYLIKTRGQQVTLSCSPISGHRSVSWYQQTPGQGLQFLFEYFSETQRNKGNFPGRFSGRQFSNSRSEMNVSTLELGDSALYLCASRRTGGASTDTQYFGPGTRLTVL.

The chain recombines TRBV11-3 with TRBJ2-5; 11 bases are a match to TRBD1. CDR3 length: 15 residues. Germline loops: CDR1 SGHNT, CDR2 YENEEA. The ends lost 5 bases at V and 5 bases at J; junction bases unmatched: 7. The CDR3 bases are TGTGCCAGCAGCCTCGGACAGGGGGCTGGGGAGACCCAGTACTTC. It specifies CASSLGQGAGETQYF.

This chain links TRBV2 with TRBJ2-7; D uncertain. This CDR3 spans 11 amino acids. The V and J ends lost 3 bases and 4 bases respectively, with 4 bases between them. Germline CDR1 SNHLY, CDR2 FYNNEI. The CDR3 bases are TGTGCCAGCAGTGACAATTACGAGCAGTACTTC. This translates into CASSDNYEQYF.

The chain employs TRBV6-6 and TRBJ2-1; 8 bases map to TRBD1. With 5 bases clipped from V and 8 bases from J, the junction kept 5 bases outside the gene matches. CDR1 and CDR2 (germline): MNHNY, SVGAGI (reference sequence). This CDR3 contains 13 residues. For the CDR3, the DNA is TGTGCCAGCAGTAAAAGACAGGGGTATGAGCAGTTCTTC. This sequence encodes CASSKRQGYEQFF.

The chain carries TRBV5-6 and TRBJ1-1; TRBD1 matches 12 bases. V shed 5 bases and J 10 bases; nucleotides not matched to a gene: 9. From germline, CDR1 is SGHDT and CDR2 YYEEEE. There are 14 residues in the CDR3. CDR3 loop: CASSFRDRGPRAFF. CDR3 in DNA: TGTGCCAGCAGTTTCCGGGACAGGGGGCCTCGAGCTTTCTTT.

This clone occurred once. The chain is built from TRBV19 and TRBJ2-5; D unclear. Germline CDR1 LNHDA, CDR2 SQIVND (reference sequence). CDR3 length equals 13 residues. The ends were cut back, 2 bases at V and 2 bases at J, with 6 bases in the middle. CDR3 coding DNA: TGTGCCAGTAGTATACAGAAGCAAGAGACCCAGTACTTC. Its translation is CASSIQKQETQYF.

The rearrangement uses TRBV5-1 and TRBJ2-5, with 10 positions matching TRBD1. Germline trimming cut 4 bases from V and 6 bases from J; bases unmatched to any gene: 15. The CDR3 is 17 residues long. Germline loops: CDR1 SGHRS, CDR2 YFSETQ. The CDR3 region is CASSKNGDRGVVKTQYF. CDR3 coding DNA: TGCGCCAGCAGCAAGAACGGGGACAGGGGAGTCGTGAAGACCCAGTACTTC.

The rearrangement links TRBV9 to TRBJ2-5; 10 nucleotides align to TRBD1. Trimming cost V 4 bases and J 1 base; bases outside gene matches: 7. CDR3 length equals 16 residues. Germline assignment: CDR1 SGDLS and CDR2 YYNGEE. CDR3 bases: TGTGCCAGCAGCCTGCAAGGGACAGGGGTCCAAGAGACCCAGTACTTC. Translated, it gives CASSLQGTGVQETQYF.

The rearrangement joins TRBV28 to TRBJ2-4; D possibly corresponds to TRBD1 (6 bases). Trimming removed 5 bases from V and 8 bases from J, with 13 bases in between. Germline CDR1 MDHEN, CDR2 SYDVKM. The CDR3 extends over 13 amino acids. CDR3 bases: TGTGCCAGCAGTCCACAGGGTTTACACATTCAGTACTTC. Encoded protein: CASSPQGLHIQYF. The full variable domain, in which reference TRBV28 and TRBJ2-4 provide the parts outside the CDR3, is DVKVTQSSRYLVKRTGEKVFLECVQDMDHENMFWYRQDPGLGLRLIYFSYDVKMKEKGDIPEGYSVSREKKERFSLILESASTNQTSMYLCASSPQGLHIQYFGAGTRLSVL.

The chain combines TRBV4-3 with TRBJ1-1, with TRBD1 as a possible D gene (5 bases). The length of the CDR3 is 14 residues. Per the germline V gene, CDR1 is LGHNA and CDR2 is YSLEER. Trimming cost V 0 bases and J 4 bases, with 9 bases left between them. In DNA, the CDR3 is TGCGCCAGCAGCCAAGAAGGAGGGGTCACTGAAGCTTTCTTT. It translates to CASSQEGGVTEAFF.

This clone occurred once. The rearrangement uses TRBV6-6 and TRBJ1-2; 7 bases map to TRBD1. CDR1 is MNHNY, CDR2 SVGAGI, per germline (reference sequence). The J segment lost 6 bases and the V segment lost 5 bases, leaving 3 bases of the junction unmatched. The CDR3 has 12 residues. The CDR3, as DNA: TGTGCCAGCAGTGGGACAGCGGATGGCTACACCTTC. Its translation is CASSGTADGYTF.

The chain links TRBV7-9 to TRBJ2-7; possibly TRBD1 for D (5 bases). CDR3 length: 13 residues. Looked up from germline, CDR1 is SEHNR and CDR2 is FQNEAQ (reference sequence). V was cut by 2 bases and J by 5 bases, with 10 bases left in between. CDR3 sequence: CASSLNQGHEQYF. CDR3 nucleotide sequence: TGTGCCAGCAGCTTAAACCAGGGCCACGAGCAGTACTTC.

The chain carries TRBV6-1 and TRBJ1-2, with D maybe TRBD1 (6 bases). Per germline, CDR1 MNHNS and CDR2 SASEGT. V lost 3 bases to trimming and J lost 2 bases, with 13 bases between them. The length of the CDR3 is 15 residues. CDR3: CASSDFRGENYGYTF. CDR3 bases: TGTGCCAGCAGTGATTTCAGGGGAGAGAACTATGGCTACACCTTC.

This chain uses TRBV9 with TRBJ2-5; 10 nucleotides align to TRBD1. Germline lookup yields CDR1 SGDLS and CDR2 YYNGEE. The CDR3 totals 14 residues. V lost 3 bases to trimming and J lost 4 bases; unmatched junction nucleotides: 3. CDR3: CASSADRGAETQYF. CDR3 DNA sequence: TGTGCCAGCAGCGCGGACAGGGGGGCAGAGACCCAGTACTTC.

The chain recombines TRBV7-2 with TRBJ2-3; tentatively, D is TRBD2 (6 bases). This CDR3 comprises 16 residues. V lost 0 bases to trimming and J lost 1 base, with 11 bases between them. Germline V CDR1 and CDR2: SGHTA, FQGNSA. CDR3 nucleotide sequence: TGTGCCAGCAGCTTAGCGGCGGGGACGGGCACAGATACGCAGTATTTT. This sequence encodes CASSLAAGTGTDTQYF.

The chain is built from TRBV7-3 and TRBJ2-5; 12 nucleotides line up with TRBD2. J was trimmed by 4 bases and V by 5 bases; bases with no gene match: 2. CDR3 length: 14 amino acids. CDR1 is SGHTA, CDR2 FQGTGA, per germline. CDR3 region: CASSPSGGVETQYF. CDR3 nucleotides: TGTGCCAGCAGCCCTAGCGGGGGGGTAGAGACCCAGTACTTC.

The chain has TRBV6-5 and TRBJ1-3, with 7 nucleotides matching TRBD1. Unmatched junction bases numbered 8, after V lost 6 bases and J lost 3 bases. Germline V CDR1 and CDR2: MNHEY, SVGAGI. CDR3 length: 15 residues. The CDR3 bases are TGTGCCAGCAGACATAAGACAGGGCTTGGAAACACCATATATTTT. Translation gives CASRHKTGLGNTIYF.

V is TRBV18 and J is TRBJ2-7; TRBD1 aligns across 9 bases. The V and J ends lost 1 base and 6 bases, in that order; junction bases with no gene match: 13. CDR3 length: 17 amino acids. The V gene's germline CDR1 is KGHSH and CDR2 LQKENI. The CDR3 nucleotides read TGTGCCAGCTCACCACGAACCCCCGAGACAGGGGGATCCGAGCAGTACTTC. Amino acid sequence: CASSPRTPETGGSEQYF.

DNA for the CDR3: TGTGCCAGCAGCCGACTTTCTCCGGAGGCCGGGGAGCTGTTTTTT. This codes for CASSRLSPEAGELFF. This chain uses TRBV16 with TRBJ2-2; D is possibly TRBD2 (5 bases). V lost 4 bases and J 6 bases, leaving 15 bases between the germline ends. CDR1 is KGHSY and CDR2 is FQNENV in the germline V gene. The CDR3 is 15 amino acids.

The V call is TRBV5-1, the J call TRBJ1-6; 8 bases map to TRBD1. This CDR3 has 16 residues. Losses at the gene ends were 1 base for V and 7 bases for J; bases not matched to a gene: 7. Germline assignment: CDR1 SGHRS and CDR2 YFSETQ. CDR3 region: CASSLSWDRTNSPLHF. CDR3 nucleotide sequence: TGCGCCAGCAGCTTGTCTTGGGACAGGACAAATTCACCCCTCCACTTT.

The chain joins TRBV4-2 to TRBJ2-3, with D perhaps matching TRBD2 (5 bases). The CDR3 runs to 16 residues. V lost 1 base to trimming and J lost 4 bases, with 15 bases between them. CDR1 and CDR2 from the germline V gene are LGHNA and YNFKEQ. The DNA for the CDR3 is TGTGCCAGCAGCCAAGCTACCCTAGCTTTGTCAGATACGCAGTATTTT. Translating it yields CASSQATLALSDTQYF.

The CDR3 spells CSVGFGGATDTQYF. CDR3 bases: TGCAGCGTGGGTTTCGGGGGGGCGACAGATACGCAGTATTTT. The chain recombines TRBV29-1 with TRBJ2-3; TRBD2 agrees at 8 bases. The trim removed 6 bases at V and 3 bases at J, leaving 8 bases unmatched. Germline lookup yields CDR1 SQVTM and CDR2 ANQGSEA. CDR3 size: 14 residues.

V usage is TRBV7-2 and J usage is TRBJ1-1, with D unclear. Per the germline V gene, CDR1 is SGHTA and CDR2 is FQGNSA. Between the trimmed V and J ends, which lost 1 base and 3 bases, there was a span of 6 bases. This CDR3 region has 13 residues. The CDR3 DNA sequence: TGTGCCAGCAGCTTAGAGGAGGACACTGAAGCTTTCTTT. Protein: CASSLEEDTEAFF.